The T cell receptor beta chain described here comes from a study of vaccination and CD4 T cells after COVID-19. Study at large: Controls used CEFX viral epitopes (positive), HIV-1 Nef peptides (negative), or no peptide.

A word on this clonotype: The antigen is undetermined.

Treatment described: roughly ten-day PBMC culture with coronavirus spike peptide pools or control peptides (ViraFEST assay). Sequenced with the Oncomine TCR Beta short-read assay was DNA taken from cultured CD4+ T cells. TCRdb called the PCR reads again in MiXCR, with one record for every CDR3 protein. The sample carries some 17,000 distinct CDR3 sequences, roughly three fifths recorded once. Germline CDR1 is ENHRY and CDR2 is SYGVKD. The CDR3 totals 13 residues. J gave up 2 bases and V 7 bases, and 2 bases lay outside the gene matches. The clonotype was recovered from a human donor who had recovered from COVID-19. Sequences were derived from CD4+ T cells from blood, cultured in vitro, sampled after SARS-CoV-2 vaccination. The chain recombines TRBV10-3 with TRBJ2-1; 7 nucleotides agree with TRBD2. CDR3 DNA sequence: TGTGCCATCACCAGCGGGACCTACAATGAGCAGTTCTTC. This codes for CAITSGTYNEQFF.